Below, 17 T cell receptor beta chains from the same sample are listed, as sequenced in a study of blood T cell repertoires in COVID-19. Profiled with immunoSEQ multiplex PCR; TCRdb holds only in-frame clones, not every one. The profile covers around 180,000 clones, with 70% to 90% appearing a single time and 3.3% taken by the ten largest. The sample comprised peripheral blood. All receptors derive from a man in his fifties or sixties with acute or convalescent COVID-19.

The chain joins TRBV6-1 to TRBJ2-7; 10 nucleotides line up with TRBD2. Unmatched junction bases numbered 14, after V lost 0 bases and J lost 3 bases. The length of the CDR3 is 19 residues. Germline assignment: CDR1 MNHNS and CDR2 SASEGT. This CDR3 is CASSEAAAPPGLAFYEQYF. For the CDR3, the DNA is TGTGCCAGCAGTGAAGCGGCGGCCCCCCCGGGACTAGCGTTCTACGAGCAGTACTTC.

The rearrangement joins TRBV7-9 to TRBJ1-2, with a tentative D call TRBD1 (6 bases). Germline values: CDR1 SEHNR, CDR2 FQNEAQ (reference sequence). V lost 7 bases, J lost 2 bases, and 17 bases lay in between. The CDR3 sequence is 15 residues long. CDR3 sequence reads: CASIRGGRLNYGYTF. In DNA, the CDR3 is TGTGCCAGCATCCGAGGGGGTCGGCTGAACTATGGCTACACCTTC.

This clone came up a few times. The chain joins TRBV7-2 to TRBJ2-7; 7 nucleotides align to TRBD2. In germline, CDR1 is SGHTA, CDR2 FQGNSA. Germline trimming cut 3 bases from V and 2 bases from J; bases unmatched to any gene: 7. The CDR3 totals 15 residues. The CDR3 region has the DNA TGTGCCAGCAGCTTTGGAGGCGGGGGAGCCTACGAGCAGTACTTC. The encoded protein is CASSFGGGGAYEQYF.

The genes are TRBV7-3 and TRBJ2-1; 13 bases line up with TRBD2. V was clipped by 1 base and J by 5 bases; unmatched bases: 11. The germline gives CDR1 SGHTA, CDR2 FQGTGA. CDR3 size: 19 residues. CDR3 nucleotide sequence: TGTGCCAGCAGCTTAAATGTGGGGACTAGCGGGACTAGGGACAATGAGCAGTTCTTC. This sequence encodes CASSLNVGTSGTRDNEQFF.

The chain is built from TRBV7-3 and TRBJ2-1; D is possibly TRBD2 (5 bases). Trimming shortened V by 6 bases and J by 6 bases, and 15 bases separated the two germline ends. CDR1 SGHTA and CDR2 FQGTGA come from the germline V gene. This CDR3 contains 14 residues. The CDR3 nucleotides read TGTGCCAGCAGGGCGGTCCGGGAAGGCAATGAGCAGTTCTTC. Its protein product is CASRAVREGNEQFF. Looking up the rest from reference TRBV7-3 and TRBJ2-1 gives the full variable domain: GAGVSQTPSNKVTEKGKYVELRCDPISGHTALYWYRQSLGQGPEFLIYFQGTGAADDSGLPNDRFFAVRPEGSVSTLKIQRTERGDSAVYLCASRAVREGNEQFFGPGTRLTVL.

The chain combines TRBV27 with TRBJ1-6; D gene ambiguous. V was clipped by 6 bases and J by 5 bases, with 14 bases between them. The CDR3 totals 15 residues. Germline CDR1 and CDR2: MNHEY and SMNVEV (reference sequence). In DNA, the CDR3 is TGTGCCAGCAGGGAATGGGCAGCAAATAATTCACCCCTCCACTTT. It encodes CASREWAANNSPLHF.

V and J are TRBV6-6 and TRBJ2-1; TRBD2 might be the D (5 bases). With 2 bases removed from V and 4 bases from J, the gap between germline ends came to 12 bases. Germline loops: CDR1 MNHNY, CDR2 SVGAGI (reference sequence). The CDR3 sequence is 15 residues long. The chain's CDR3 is CASSYASGSYNEQFF. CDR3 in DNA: TGTGCCAGCAGTTACGCATCGGGGTCTTACAATGAGCAGTTCTTC.

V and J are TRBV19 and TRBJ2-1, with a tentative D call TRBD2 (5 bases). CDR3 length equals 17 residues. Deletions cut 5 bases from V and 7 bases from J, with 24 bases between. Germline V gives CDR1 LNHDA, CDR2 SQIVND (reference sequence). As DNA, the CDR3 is TGTGCCAGTAGTCCTACCCTTGCGAGGGTTTTAGGGAATGAGCAGTTCTTC. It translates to CASSPTLARVLGNEQFF.

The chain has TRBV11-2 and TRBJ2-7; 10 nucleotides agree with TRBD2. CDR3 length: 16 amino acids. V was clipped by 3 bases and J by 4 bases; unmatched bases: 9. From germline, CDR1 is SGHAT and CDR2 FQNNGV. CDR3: CASSFGRTSGIYEQYF. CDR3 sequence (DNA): TGTGCCAGCAGCTTCGGGCGGACTAGCGGAATTTACGAGCAGTACTTC. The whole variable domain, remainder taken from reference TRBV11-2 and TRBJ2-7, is EAGVAQSPRYKIIEKRQSVAFWCNPISGHATLYWYQQILGQGPKLLIQFQNNGVVDDSQLPKDRFSAERLKGVDSTLKIQPAKLEDSAVYLCASSFGRTSGIYEQYFGPGTRLTVT.

CDR3 bases: TGTGCCAGTGGGAGGGGTCCCTCTGGGGCCAACGTCCTGACTTTC. Translation: CASGRGPSGANVLTF. The V and J genes are TRBV7-2 and TRBJ2-6; 7 positions agree with TRBD2. The CDR3 has 15 amino acids. Germline CDR1 reads SGHTA; CDR2 reads FQGNSA. V shed 9 bases, J shed 0 bases, and the junction held 5 bases outside the gene matches.

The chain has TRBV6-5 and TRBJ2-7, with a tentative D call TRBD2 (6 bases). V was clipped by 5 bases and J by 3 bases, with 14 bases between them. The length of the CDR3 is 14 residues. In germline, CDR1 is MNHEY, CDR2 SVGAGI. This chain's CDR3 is CASSPARLDYEQYF. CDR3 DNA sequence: TGTGCCAGCAGTCCCGCCCGACTAGACTACGAGCAGTACTTC.

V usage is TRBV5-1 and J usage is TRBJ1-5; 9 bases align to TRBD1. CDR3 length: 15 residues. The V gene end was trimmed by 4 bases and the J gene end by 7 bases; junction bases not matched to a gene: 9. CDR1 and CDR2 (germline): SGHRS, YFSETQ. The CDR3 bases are TGCGCCAGCAGCAGGACAGGGGAAAGGGAGCAGCCCCAGCATTTT. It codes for CASSRTGEREQPQHF. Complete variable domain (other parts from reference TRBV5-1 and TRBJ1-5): KAGVTQTPRYLIKTRGQQVTLSCSPISGHRSVSWYQQTPGQGLQFLFEYFSETQRNKGNFPGRFSGRQFSNSRSEMNVSTLELGDSALYLCASSRTGEREQPQHFGDGTRLSIL.

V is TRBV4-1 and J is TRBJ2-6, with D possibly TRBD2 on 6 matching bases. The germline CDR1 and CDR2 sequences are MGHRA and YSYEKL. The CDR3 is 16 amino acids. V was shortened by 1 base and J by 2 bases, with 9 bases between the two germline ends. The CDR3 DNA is TGCGCCAGCAGCCAAGTGGGAGGAACTGGGGCCAACGTCCTGACTTTC. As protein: CASSQVGGTGANVLTF.

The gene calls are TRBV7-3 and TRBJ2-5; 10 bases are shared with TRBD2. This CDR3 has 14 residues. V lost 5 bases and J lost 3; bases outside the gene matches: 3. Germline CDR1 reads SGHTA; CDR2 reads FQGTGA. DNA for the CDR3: TGTGCCAGCAGCACAGCGGGAGGGGAAGAGACCCAGTACTTC. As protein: CASSTAGGEETQYF.

CDR3 residues: CASSPSGISTGELFF. In DNA form, the CDR3 reads TGCGCCAGCAGCCCAAGCGGGATTTCTACCGGGGAGCTGTTTTTT. This chain links TRBV4-1 with TRBJ2-2, with 7 bases lining up with TRBD2. The CDR3 runs to 15 residues. Germline lookup yields CDR1 MGHRA and CDR2 YSYEKL. Trimming at V came to 4 bases and at J to 5 bases, leaving 7 bases not matched to a gene.

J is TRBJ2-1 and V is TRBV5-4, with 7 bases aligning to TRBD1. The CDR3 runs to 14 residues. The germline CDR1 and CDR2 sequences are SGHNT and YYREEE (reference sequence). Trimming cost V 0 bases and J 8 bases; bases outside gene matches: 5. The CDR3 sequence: CASSLAERGHEQFF. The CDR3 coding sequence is TGTGCCAGCAGCTTGGCTGAGAGGGGGCATGAGCAGTTCTTC. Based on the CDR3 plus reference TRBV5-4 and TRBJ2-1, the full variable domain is ETGVTQSPTHLIKTRGQQVTLRCSSQSGHNTVSWYQQALGQGPQFIFQYYREEENGRGNFPPRFSGLQFPNYSSELNVNALELDDSALYLCASSLAERGHEQFFGPGTRLTVL.

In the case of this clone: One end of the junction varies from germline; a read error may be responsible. The CDR3 bases are TGTGCCAGCAGTGACTCGGGGACTACCTACGAGCAGTACTTC. Translated: CASSDSGTTYEQYF. The chain joins TRBV6-5 to TRBJ2-7; 7 bases are shared with TRBD2. The CDR3 runs 14 residues. Germline lookup yields CDR1 MNHEY and CDR2 SVGAGI.